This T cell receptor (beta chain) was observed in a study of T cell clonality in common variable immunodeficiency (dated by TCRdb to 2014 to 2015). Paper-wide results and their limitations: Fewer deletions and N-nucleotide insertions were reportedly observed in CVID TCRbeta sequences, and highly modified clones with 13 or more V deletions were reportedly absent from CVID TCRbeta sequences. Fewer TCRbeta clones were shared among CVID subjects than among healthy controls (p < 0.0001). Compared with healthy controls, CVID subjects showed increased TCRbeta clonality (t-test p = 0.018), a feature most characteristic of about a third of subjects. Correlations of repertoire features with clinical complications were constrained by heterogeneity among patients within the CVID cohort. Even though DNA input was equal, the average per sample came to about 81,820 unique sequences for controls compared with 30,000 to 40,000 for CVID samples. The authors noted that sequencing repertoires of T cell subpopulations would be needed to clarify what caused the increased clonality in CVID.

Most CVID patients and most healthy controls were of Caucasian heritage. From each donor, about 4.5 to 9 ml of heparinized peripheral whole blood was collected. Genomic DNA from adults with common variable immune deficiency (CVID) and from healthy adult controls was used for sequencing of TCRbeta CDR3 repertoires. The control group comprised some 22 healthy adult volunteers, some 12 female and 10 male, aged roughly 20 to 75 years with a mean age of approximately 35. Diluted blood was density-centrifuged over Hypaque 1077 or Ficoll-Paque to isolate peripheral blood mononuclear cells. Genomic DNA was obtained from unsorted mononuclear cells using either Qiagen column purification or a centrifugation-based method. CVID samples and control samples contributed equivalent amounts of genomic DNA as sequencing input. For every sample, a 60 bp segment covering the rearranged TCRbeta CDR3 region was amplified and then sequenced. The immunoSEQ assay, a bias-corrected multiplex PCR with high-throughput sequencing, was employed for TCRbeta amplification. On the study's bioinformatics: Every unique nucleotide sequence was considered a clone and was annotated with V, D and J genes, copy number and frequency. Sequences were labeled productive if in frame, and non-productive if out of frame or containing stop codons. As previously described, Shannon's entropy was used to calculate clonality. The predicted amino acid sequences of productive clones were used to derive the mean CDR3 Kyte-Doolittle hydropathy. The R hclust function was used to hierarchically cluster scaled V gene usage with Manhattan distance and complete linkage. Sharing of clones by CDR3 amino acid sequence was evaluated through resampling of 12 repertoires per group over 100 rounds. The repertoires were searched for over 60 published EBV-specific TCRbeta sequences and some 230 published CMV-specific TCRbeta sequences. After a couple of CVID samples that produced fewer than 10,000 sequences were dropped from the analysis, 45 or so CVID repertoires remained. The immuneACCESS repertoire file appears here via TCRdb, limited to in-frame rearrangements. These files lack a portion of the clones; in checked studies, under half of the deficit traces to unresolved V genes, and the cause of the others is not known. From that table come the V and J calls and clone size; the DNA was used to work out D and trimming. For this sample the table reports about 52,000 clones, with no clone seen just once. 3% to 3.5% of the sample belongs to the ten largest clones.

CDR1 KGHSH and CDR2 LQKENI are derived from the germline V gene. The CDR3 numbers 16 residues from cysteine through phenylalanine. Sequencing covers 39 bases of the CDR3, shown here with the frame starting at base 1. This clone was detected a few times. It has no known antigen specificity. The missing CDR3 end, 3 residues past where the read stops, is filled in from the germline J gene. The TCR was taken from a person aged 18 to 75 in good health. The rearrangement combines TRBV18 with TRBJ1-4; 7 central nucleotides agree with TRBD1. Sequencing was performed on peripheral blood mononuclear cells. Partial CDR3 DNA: TGTGCCAGCTCACCGTACAGGGGACGGGATAATTCACCA. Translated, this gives CASSPYRGRDNSP. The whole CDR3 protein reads CASSPYRGRDNSPLFF.